The 28 T cell receptor beta chains reported below all come from one sample, sequenced in a study of control samples from healthy donors and cancer patients. Libraries were prepared by immunoSEQ multiplex PCR; TCRdb keeps only in-frame clonotypes and omits some of them. The sample records about 140,000 clones, 91% being singletons. The sample consisted of blood. These receptors were collected from a young man in good health.

Only a few counts were recorded for this clone. This rearrangement joins TRBV19 to TRBJ1-6; D is unresolved. Germline CDR1 reads LNHDA; CDR2 reads SQIVND (reference sequence). Trimming cost V 5 bases and J 5 bases, with 7 bases left between them. This CDR3 has 13 residues. CDR3 nucleotide sequence: TGTGCCAGTAGTGGCCGGGATAATTCACCCCTCCACTTT. Encoded protein: CASSGRDNSPLHF.

This CDR3 reads CASSLNRGYGTDTQYF. The CDR3 DNA reads TGTGCCAGCAGTCTTAACAGGGGGTACGGCACAGATACGCAGTATTTT. The V and J genes are TRBV9 and TRBJ2-3, with 8 bases that match TRBD1. V lost 5 bases to trimming and J lost 1 base; unmatched junction nucleotides: 9. This CDR3 contains 16 residues. Germline V gives CDR1 SGDLS, CDR2 YYNGEE. The entire variable domain, with the rest obtained from reference TRBV9 and TRBJ2-3, is as follows: DSGVTQTPKHLITATGQRVTLRCSPRSGDLSVYWYQQSLDQGLQFLIQYYNGEERAKGNILERFSAQQFPDLHSELNLSSLELGDSALYFCASSLNRGYGTDTQYFGPGTRLTVL.

The chain has TRBV15 and TRBJ2-1, with D tentatively TRBD1 (6 bases). The CDR3 consists of 17 residues. Trimming removed 5 bases from V and 6 bases from J, with 23 bases in between. The V gene's germline CDR1 is LNHNV and CDR2 YYDKDF (reference sequence). CDR3 region: CATSVEKTGDLVNEQFF. In DNA, the CDR3 is TGTGCCACCAGCGTGGAAAAGACAGGTGATCTCGTCAATGAGCAGTTCTTC.

The J gene is TRBJ1-2, the V gene TRBV18; perhaps TRBD1 as D (5 bases). Germline V lookup: CDR1 KGHSH, CDR2 LQKENI. The CDR3 covers 14 residues. V was pared by 3 bases and J by 0 bases, with 8 bases between. CDR3 region: CASSPAGTNYGYTF. CDR3 bases: TGTGCCAGCTCACCGGCAGGGACTAACTATGGCTACACCTTC. The full variable domain, in which reference TRBV18 and TRBJ1-2 provide the parts outside the CDR3, is NAGVMQNPRHLVRRRGQEARLRCSPMKGHSHVYWYRQLPEEGLKFMVYLQKENIIDESGMPKERFSAEFPKEGPSILRIQQVVRGDSAAYFCASSPAGTNYGYTFGSGTRLTVV.

V gene TRBV19 combines with J gene TRBJ1-1; 7 nucleotides align to TRBD1. The CDR3 is 15 residues long. V lost 4 bases to trimming and J lost 3 bases; unmatched junction nucleotides: 8. CDR1 and CDR2 from the germline V gene are LNHDA and SQIVND (reference sequence). The DNA of the CDR3 is TGTGCCAGTAGTACGAACAGGGGCGCTGACACTGAAGCTTTCTTT. It codes for CASSTNRGADTEAFF.

The J gene is TRBJ2-5, the V gene TRBV10-3; TRBD1 matches 10 bases. After removal of 4 bases from V and 2 bases from J, the junction contained 4 bases not matched to a gene. CDR3 length: 15 amino acids. Germline V gives CDR1 ENHRY, CDR2 SYGVKD. The CDR3: CAISGTGGLQETQYF. The CDR3 region has the DNA TGTGCCATCAGTGGGACAGGGGGGTTGCAAGAGACCCAGTACTTC.

This chain joins TRBV5-1 and TRBJ2-7; a weak D match, TRBD2 (6 bases). This CDR3 has 16 residues. Germline V gene data show CDR1 as SGHRS and CDR2 as YFSETQ. V was pared by 4 bases and J by 0 bases, with 17 bases between. The DNA for the CDR3 is TGCGCCAGCAGCATTACCTGGGGGGAACTCTCCTACGAGCAGTACTTC. Translating it yields CASSITWGELSYEQYF.

The V call is TRBV27, the J call TRBJ1-2, with a tentative D call TRBD1 (6 bases). V was pared by 5 bases and J by 8 bases, with 12 bases between. Germline V gene lookup returns CDR1 MNHEY and CDR2 SMNVEV (reference sequence). The CDR3 extends over 12 amino acids. The CDR3: CASSQGLGGYTF. The CDR3 DNA reads as TGTGCCAGCAGTCAGGGGTTAGGGGGCTACACCTTC.

The chain is built from TRBV1 and TRBJ2-7; the D segment call TRBD2 is taken from the table without a DNA check. TRBV1 is described as a pseudogene. CDR3 size: 18 residues. As DNA, the CDR3 is TGCACCAGCAGCCAAGATCGAATCGGGCAGCGGAGCTCCTACGAGCAGTACTTC. The encoded protein is CTSSQDRIGQRSSYEQYF.

This chain uses TRBV6-6 with TRBJ2-7; D is possibly TRBD1 (6 bases). V was clipped by 10 bases and J by 1 base, with 17 bases between them. CDR1 is MNHNY, CDR2 SVGAGI, per germline (reference sequence). The CDR3 extends over 14 amino acids. The CDR3 nucleotides are TGTGCCACCGCATTACAGACAGGATCCTACGAGCAGTACTTC. Translated: CATALQTGSYEQYF.

V and J are TRBV5-4 and TRBJ2-5; D may be TRBD2 (5 bases). Germline CDR1 SGHNT, CDR2 YYREEE (reference sequence). The V end was cut by 0 bases, the J end by 3 bases, with 12 bases between. The CDR3 extends over 15 amino acids. The CDR3 protein is CASSLGLGSEETQYF. The CDR3 coding sequence is TGTGCCAGCAGCTTGGGATTGGGTAGCGAAGAGACCCAGTACTTC.

V usage is TRBV30 and J usage is TRBJ1-5; D is perhaps TRBD1 (6 bases). CDR3 size: 15 residues. The V end lost 5 bases, the J end lost 5 bases, and 19 bases lay between the germline ends. Germline CDR1 is GTSNPN and CDR2 is SVGIG (reference sequence). CDR3 coding DNA: TGTGCCTGGGGGCAAAACAGGGTGGGGGATCAGCCCCAGCATTTT. Its protein product is CAWGQNRVGDQPQHF.

The chain links TRBV20-1 to TRBJ2-1; D unclear. V dropped 2 bases and J dropped 7 bases, with 6 bases sitting between them. The CDR3 loop spans 11 amino acids. The germline V gene has CDR1 DFQATT and CDR2 SNEGSKA (reference sequence). The CDR3 region is CSARRLNEQFF. The CDR3 DNA reads as TGCAGTGCTAGACGTCTGAATGAGCAGTTCTTC.

V usage is TRBV6-5 and J usage is TRBJ1-1; D call uncertain. CDR1 is MNHEY, CDR2 SVGAGI, per germline. The CDR3 extends over 15 amino acids. The V end lost 0 bases, the J end lost 6 bases, and 14 bases lay between the germline ends. This chain's CDR3 is CASSYSGLDRAEAFF. The CDR3 DNA follows: TGTGCCAGCAGTTACTCGGGCTTAGATAGGGCTGAAGCTTTCTTT.

The V call is TRBV19, the J call TRBJ1-4; TRBD1 matches at 8 bases. There are 15 residues in the CDR3. With 3 bases clipped from V and 7 bases from J, the junction kept 7 bases outside the gene matches. Germline V gene data show CDR1 as LNHDA and CDR2 as SQIVND (reference sequence). Here the CDR3 reads CASSIWRQGSEKLFF. The CDR3 nucleotides are TGTGCCAGTAGTATTTGGCGACAGGGGAGTGAAAAACTGTTTTTT.

The rearrangement uses TRBV13 and TRBJ2-3; D unclear. V lost 5 bases and J lost 3, with 12 bases in between. The CDR3 loop spans 14 amino acids. CDR1 and CDR2 (germline): PRHDT, FYEKMQ (reference sequence). The CDR3 is CASSPVVGTDTQYF. The CDR3 DNA sequence: TGTGCCAGCAGCCCCGTCGTAGGTACAGATACGCAGTATTTT.

In its sample, this clone was seen a few times. CDR3 DNA: TGTGCCAGCTCACCAACGACGGGGGAGCAGTACTTC. This codes for CASSPTTGEQYF. The chain is built from TRBV18 and TRBJ2-7; tentative D call: TRBD2 (5 bases). Trimming removed 2 bases from V and 7 bases from J, with 9 bases in between. In germline, CDR1 is KGHSH, CDR2 LQKENI. The CDR3 runs to 12 residues.

The rearrangement links TRBV4-3 to TRBJ1-3, with unresolved D. The CDR3 loop spans 16 amino acids. Trimming removed 0 bases at V and 2 bases at J, with 11 bases between. Germline V gene sequence: CDR1 LGHNA, CDR2 YSLEER. CDR3 bases: TGCGCCAGCAGCCAAGAAAGGGCCTTAACTGGAAACACCATATATTTT. It specifies CASSQERALTGNTIYF.

The rearrangement links TRBV5-5 to TRBJ2-7; 9 bases fit TRBD2. CDR1 is SGHKS, CDR2 YYEKEE, per germline (reference sequence). V lost 2 bases, J lost 11 bases, and 8 bases stayed unmatched. This CDR3 is 13 amino acids long. The CDR3 region has the DNA TGTGCCAGCAGCTTAAGCGGGGGGAAGTTGGAGTACTTC. Residues: CASSLSGGKLEYF.

J is TRBJ2-7 and V is TRBV7-3; 8 bases map to TRBD1. The CDR3 is 14 amino acids. The J segment lost 6 bases and the V segment lost 4 bases, leaving 8 bases of the junction unmatched. Germline assignment: CDR1 SGHTA and CDR2 FQGTGA. DNA for the CDR3: TGTGCCAGCAGCTCCTCCGGGACAGGAGCCGAGCAGTACTTC. Translating it yields CASSSSGTGAEQYF.

The J gene is TRBJ1-2, the V gene TRBV4-1, with D possibly matching TRBD1 (5 bases). Trimming took 0 bases from V and 4 from J, leaving 15 bases between them. CDR3 length equals 16 residues. Germline CDR1 and CDR2: MGHRA and YSYEKL. CDR3 region: CASSQEAGGTVYGYTF. The CDR3 nucleotides read TGCGCCAGCAGCCAAGAGGCTGGCGGGACTGTCTATGGCTACACCTTC.

V and J are TRBV3-1 (or the pseudogene TRBV3-2) and TRBJ1-4; 9 bases are a match to TRBD1. Looked up from germline, CDR1 is LGHDT and CDR2 is YNNKEL (reference sequence). The CDR3 length is 12 residues. V lost 7 bases, J lost 8 bases, and 2 bases stayed unmatched. This CDR3 reads CASIGQGEKLFF. The CDR3 DNA sequence: TGTGCCAGCATCGGACAGGGGGAAAAACTGTTTTTT.

This clone came up once. This sample includes further DNA sequences coding for the same CDR3. The chain has TRBV6-5 and TRBJ2-2; TRBD1 aligns across 7 bases. Germline-derived CDR1 and CDR2 are MNHEY and SVGAGI. The V segment lost 4 bases and the J segment 2 bases; nucleotides outside the gene matches: 1. CDR3 size: 14 residues. CDR3 protein: CASSWTGNTGELFF. CDR3 sequence (DNA): TGTGCCAGCAGTTGGACAGGAAACACCGGGGAGCTGTTTTTT.

The rearrangement uses TRBV6-1 and TRBJ2-5; 9 bases line up with TRBD2. The CDR3 runs 15 residues. Germline V gene lookup returns CDR1 MNHNS and CDR2 SASEGT. Trimming cost V 2 bases and J 5 bases; bases outside gene matches: 6. CDR3 amino acids: CASSESSGGRETQYF. The CDR3 DNA sequence: TGTGCCAGCAGTGAATCGAGCGGGGGGCGCGAGACCCAGTACTTC.

The chain is built from TRBV7-9 and TRBJ1-5, with TRBD1 as a possible D gene (5 bases). Germline CDR1 and CDR2: SEHNR and FQNEAQ (reference sequence). The ends were cut back, 2 bases at V and 1 base at J, with 15 bases in the middle. This CDR3 is 17 amino acids long. The CDR3 loop reads CASSLYGFEGSNQPQHF. CDR3 sequence (DNA): TGTGCCAGCAGCTTATATGGGTTCGAGGGGAGCAATCAGCCCCAGCATTTT.

The genes are TRBV6-6 and TRBJ1-5, with 9 bases fitting TRBD1. V trimming: 10 bases; J trimming: 4 bases; junction bases outside the gene matches: 5. This CDR3 spans 13 amino acids. Germline V lookup: CDR1 MNHNY, CDR2 SVGAGI (reference sequence). The CDR3 reads CATQQGANQPQHF. CDR3 DNA: TGTGCCACCCAACAGGGGGCGAATCAGCCCCAGCATTTT.

This chain uses TRBV6-1 with TRBJ2-2; D uncertain. V lost 3 bases to trimming and J lost 5 bases, with 13 bases between them. Germline V gene lookup returns CDR1 MNHNS and CDR2 SASEGT. The CDR3 extends over 15 amino acids. CDR3 in DNA: TGTGCCAGCAGTGACATCGTGGGAAGTACCGGGGAGCTGTTTTTT. Translating it yields CASSDIVGSTGELFF.

The rearrangement links TRBV10-3 to TRBJ1-3; D uncertain. V lost 4 bases to trimming and J lost 0 bases, with 7 bases between them. Germline lookup yields CDR1 ENHRY and CDR2 SYGVKD. CDR3 length: 14 amino acids. The CDR3 sequence: CAISAGDSGNTIYF. CDR3 DNA: TGTGCCATCAGTGCGGGTGACTCTGGAAACACCATATATTTT.